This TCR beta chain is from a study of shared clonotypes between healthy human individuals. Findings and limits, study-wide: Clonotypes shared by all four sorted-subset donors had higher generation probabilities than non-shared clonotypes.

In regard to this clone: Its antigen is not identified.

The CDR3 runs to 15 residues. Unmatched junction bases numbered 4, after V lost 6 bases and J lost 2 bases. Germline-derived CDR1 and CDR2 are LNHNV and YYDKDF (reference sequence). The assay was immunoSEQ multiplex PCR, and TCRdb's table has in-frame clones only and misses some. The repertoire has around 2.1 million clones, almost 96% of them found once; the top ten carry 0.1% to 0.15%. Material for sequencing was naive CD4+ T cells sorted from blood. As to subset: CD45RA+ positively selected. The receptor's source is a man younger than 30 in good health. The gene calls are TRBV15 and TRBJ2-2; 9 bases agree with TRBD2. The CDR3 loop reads CATRSGRINTGELFF. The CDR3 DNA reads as TGTGCCACCAGGAGCGGGAGGATAAACACCGGGGAGCTGTTTTTT.